The present TCR beta chain was sequenced within a study of blood T cell repertoires in COVID-19. For the study at large: COVID-19 samples, acute and convalescent, were from the United States, Italy and Spain. Sources were T cells, B-cell-depleted T cells, or PBMCs; the material itself was cDNA or gDNA.

In the authors' workflow: From reference gene primer amplification, estimates of nucleated cell counts were derived. Sequenced by immunoSEQ multiplex PCR; TCRdb stores in-frame clones only, minus some. Clone size and the V and J calls come from that table; the DNA yielded D and trimming. The sample holds 110,000 to 150,000 clones, 85% to 90% seen once. CDR3 length equals 15 residues. CDR1 and CDR2 (germline): MRHNA, SNTAGT. Germline trimming cut 8 bases from V and 1 base from J; bases unmatched to any gene: 6. Sequencing was done on a sample of peripheral blood. This TCR came from a woman aged 60-75 years with acute or convalescent COVID-19. The genes are TRBV6-4 and TRBJ2-3; 10 positions match TRBD2. Here the CDR3 reads CASGPSGGRTDTQYF. The CDR3 DNA follows: TGTGCCAGCGGGCCTAGCGGGGGCCGCACAGATACGCAGTATTTT.